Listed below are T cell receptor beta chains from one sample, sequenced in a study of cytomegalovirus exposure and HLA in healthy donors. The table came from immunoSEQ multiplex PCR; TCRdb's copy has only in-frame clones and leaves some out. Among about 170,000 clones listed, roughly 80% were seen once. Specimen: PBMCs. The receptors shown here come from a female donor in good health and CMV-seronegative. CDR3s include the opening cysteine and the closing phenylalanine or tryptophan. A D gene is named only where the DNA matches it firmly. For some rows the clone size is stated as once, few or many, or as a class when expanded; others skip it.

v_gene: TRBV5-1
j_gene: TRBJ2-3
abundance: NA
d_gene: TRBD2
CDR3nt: TGCGCCAGCAGCTTGGAATGGCGGGGGGGCCGAACAGATACGCAGTATTTT
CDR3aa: CASSLEWRGGRTDTQYF

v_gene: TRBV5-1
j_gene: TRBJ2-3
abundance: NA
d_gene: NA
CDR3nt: TGCGCCAGCAGCTACGGGACTGCCGAGGCAGATACGCAGTATTTT
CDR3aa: CASSYGTAEADTQYF

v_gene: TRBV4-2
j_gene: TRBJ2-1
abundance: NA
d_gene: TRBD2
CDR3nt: TGTGCCAGCAGCCGGGAGACTAGCGGGGCAATCTACAATGAGCAGTTCTTC
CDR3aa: CASSRETSGAIYNEQFF

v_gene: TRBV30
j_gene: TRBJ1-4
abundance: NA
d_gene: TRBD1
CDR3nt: TGTGCCTGGAGTCCGGGACAGGAGGGAGAAAAACTGTTTTTT
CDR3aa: CAWSPGQEGEKLFF

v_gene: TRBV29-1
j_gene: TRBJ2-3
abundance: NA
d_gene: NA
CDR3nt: TGCAGCGTTTCTGGACTGCCCACAGATACGCAGTATTTT
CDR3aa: CSVSGLPTDTQYF

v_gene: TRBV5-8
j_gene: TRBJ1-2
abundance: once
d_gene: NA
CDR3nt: TGTGCCAGCGTCCGGAGGAGCTACACCTTC
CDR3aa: CASVRRSYTF

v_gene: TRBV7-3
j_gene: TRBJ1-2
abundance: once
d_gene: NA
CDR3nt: TGTGCCAGCAGCTTCGACGGACAGTATGGCTACACCTTC
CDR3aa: CASSFDGQYGYTF

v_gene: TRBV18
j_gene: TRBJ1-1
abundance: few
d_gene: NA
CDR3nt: TGTGCCAGCTCCCAGGGCGGGGACACTGAAGCTTTCTTT
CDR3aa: CASSQGGDTEAFF

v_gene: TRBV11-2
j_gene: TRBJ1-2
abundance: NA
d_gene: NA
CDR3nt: TGTGCCAGCCGGGTGGACATGGGATTATATGGCTACACCTTC
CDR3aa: CASRVDMGLYGYTF

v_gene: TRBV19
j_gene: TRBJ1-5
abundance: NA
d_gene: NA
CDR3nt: TGTGCCAGTAGTATTATTTCCGGGGACTATAGCAATCAGCCCCAGCATTTT
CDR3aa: CASSIISGDYSNQPQHF